This T cell receptor (beta chain) is from a study of cytomegalovirus exposure and HLA in healthy donors (dated by TCRdb to 2016 to 2017). For context, the study as a whole: An earlier analysis of some 600 of the donors reported around 280 Gb of sequence data and around 100 million unique TCR beta sequences obtained from around 180 million T cells. In addition to the first cohort of 650 to 800 subjects, a separate validation cohort of 120 different subjects was used. Among about 410 genotyped donors of the cohort, an average of approximately 240,000 unique TCR beta nucleotide sequences was sequenced per donor, of which roughly 18% were non-productive. The number of donors typed differed by locus, with about 629-640 for A, B, C, DRB1 and DQB1, around 500 for DQA1, approximately 570 for DPA1, and around 460 for DPB1. All discovery cohort repertoires had been generated using a single sequencing platform. The genetic ancestry cluster associated with self-reported Caucasian donors included 81% of the 350 to 500 genotyped donors. In a later genetic analysis, genome-wide SNP genotypes for about three fifths of the 666 donors were used, and that subset was treated as a discovery cohort. To decide whether each TCR beta V gene segment behaved as functional or pseudogenic, an earlier analysis of over 500 of the donors relied on high-throughput TCR beta sequencing. Roughly five DR-DQ haplotypes were handled as single units for association and clustering, since linkage in the cohort was strong. To predict cytomegalovirus infection status, the study brought together high-throughput TCR immunosequencing, statistical association of individual TCRs with disease status, and machine learning. To study patterns of TCR occurrence, a later analysis re-analyzed previously published TCR beta repertoires from 700 or so donors and added high-resolution HLA genotyping. An early release covering over 500 HLA-typed donors comprised about 300 gigabases of sequencing data and approximately 80 million unique TCR sequences. The aim of the study was to test whether cataloging public T cell receptors could identify signatures of past pathogen exposure. HLA typing included class I and class II loci at four-digit resolution. Using immunosequencing, the study profiled T cell repertoires from 550 to 750 subjects and related those repertoires to cytomegalovirus serostatus. In the later analysis, no new phenotypic data were used to find candidate immune exposures; instead, reliance was placed on TCR beta sequences and their occurrence across donors. Alongside the repertoire data, information on donor age, sex, ethnicity and CMV serostatus was compiled.

V gives up 2 bases and J gives up 2 bases, and the segment between their germline ends measures 7 bases. In the germline V gene, CDR1 corresponds to SGHRS and CDR2 to YFSETQ. The CDR3 starts with the cysteine, ends with the phenylalanine, and has 13 residues. CDR3 DNA only is kept here, 39 bases in frame from base 1. The study at large found these results: In a later genetic analysis, fewer N-insertions in productive TCRs were reported among donors in an Asian-associated ancestry cluster than the approximately 670-donor mean. The classifier was reported to diagnose cytomegalovirus status with high specificity and sensitivity in both the original and validation cohorts. An association between a missense DCLRE1C variant and V-gene and J-gene trimming of TCR beta chains was found in a later genetic analysis and replicated in an independent cohort. According to a later analysis, TCR association rates differed among HLA loci, with DRB1 alleles showing the most associated TCRs and HLA-C alleles showing the fewest. According to a later analysis, parvovirus B19, influenza, CMV and Epstein-Barr virus appeared linked to several top co-occurrence clusters. Some IMGT-functional V segments, including TRBV6-2 and TRBV6-3, could not be distinguished by the 87-base-pair reads and were therefore excluded. This cohort had only TCR beta chains sequenced, and the lack of alpha or paired-chain data limited which features could be detected. Because some donors lacked HLA typing at each locus, the association tests relied only on the typed subset. An earlier analysis of approximately 540 of the donors showed that most TCR beta V segments appeared in productive rearrangements either about 87% or about 30% of the time, which broadly matched IMGT annotations. The presence/absence analyses assumed that sequencing depth was roughly uniform across donors, and that assumption may not be true. Across donors, most TCR sequences were observed very rarely, whereas some public TCRs were present in many individuals. A later analysis found that HLA-associated TCR beta chains were more clonally expanded and had lower generation probabilities than equally common non-associated chains. The earlier analysis of some 560 of the donors excluded approximately 15 rarely observed V segments, including chromosome 9 orphons, because counts were too low. According to the authors, the approach could potentially be generalized to other disease states and immunological phenotypes. A later analysis found that most CMV-associated TCR beta chains appeared HLA-restricted, with HLA associations seemingly driven largely by CMV exposure. For the cohort, immune exposure information was limited to CMV serostatus. The sequencing pipeline was judged likely to have produced a cluster of highly shared sequence variants as a technical artifact. Correlated functional status among segregating V segments might be attributable to linkage disequilibrium, but an unknown experimental factor could not be ruled out. The study listed around 160 TCR beta chains as associated with cytomegalovirus. A few of the identified cytomegalovirus-associated TCR beta chains were confirmed in vitro to be specific for cytomegalovirus antigens. A later analysis associated about 17,000 TCR beta sequences with specific HLA alleles at a false discovery rate of 0.05. A further reported finding was that TCR beta sequences accurately predicted the HLA-A and HLA-B alleles for most subjects in the first cohort. When HLA alleles, especially DR and DQ, strongly co-occurred, TCR associations were difficult to assign to individual alleles.

Receptor amplification or capture employed the immunoSEQ multiplex PCR assay. For the multiplex PCR, a mixture combining 60 forward primers for TCR Vbeta segments and 13 reverse primers for TCR Jbeta segments was used. A multiplex PCR assay on genomic DNA amplified the CDR3 region of rearranged TCR beta genes. Amplified TCR beta libraries were sequenced as 87-base-pair reads on the Illumina HiSeq System. In the original analysis: A later analysis counted approximately 74 million unique TCR beta chains across the 690 or so repertoires, and approximately 11 million of these chains were shared by at least two donors. Raw reads were error-corrected and collapsed into unique sequences with a nearest-neighbor algorithm that merged closely related sequences to remove PCR and sequencing errors. To assign V, D and J gene segments, CDR3 sequences were aligned to IMGT reference sequences. For a sequence to be retained, a match of at least six nucleotides was required to both a V gene segment and a J gene segment. A rearrangement counted as productive if the CDR3 had no stop codons and remained in frame with V and J, and every other rearrangement counted as non-productive. CDR3 was defined according to IMGT convention as the region running from the second conserved V-encoded cysteine to the conserved J-encoded phenylalanine. Sequences without an unambiguous match to a single V gene segment were excluded from the earlier analysis of approximately 560 of the donors. In an earlier analysis of 587 of the donors, V segments were called functional above 56.7% productive rearrangements and were called segregating when the between-donor standard deviation exceeded 5%. To diagnose cytomegalovirus status from the catalog of TCR beta chain sequences, a statistical classification framework was built. In a later analysis, TCR nucleotide sequences were compared against IMGT/GENE-DB human TR gene sequences so that V and J genes could be assigned. The TCRdist pipeline was used in a later analysis to assign CDR3 sequences and most-parsimonious VDJ recombination scenarios. In a later analysis, each TCR beta chain was defined by its CDR3 amino acid sequence together with its V-gene family, and reads without a unique V-gene family were excluded. In a later analysis, 550 to 650 highly shared, low-generation-probability nucleotide sequences were removed to address suspected cross-contamination and a sequencing artifact. A later analysis calculated a clonal expansion index for each public chain from normalized within-repertoire ranks of inferred template counts. In a later analysis, generation probabilities were computed using a VDJ recombination model fitted to out-of-frame rearrangements, and the results were checked against IGoR. In a later analysis, TCR-TCR, TCR-HLA and TCR-CMV co-occurrence was scored with hypergeometric tests, and a repertoire-size bias correction was applied to TCR pairs. A later analysis estimated false discovery rates by permuting HLA or CMV assignments 20 times. In a later analysis, co-occurring TCRs were grouped using DBSCAN, and TCRdist sequence similarity was added for clustering within HLA-allele-positive subsets. Co-occurrence clustering excluded repertoires with fewer than 30,000 or more than 120,000 public chains, plus five with anomalous nucleotide sharing. Not all clones reach the TCRdb copy of this immuneACCESS table, which keeps in-frame sequences only. Checked studies attribute under half of the gap to unresolved V genes and leave the rest unexplained. V, J and clone size are those of that table, while D and trimming were read from the DNA. This sample gives about 150,000 clones in total; 60% to 85% of them show up just once. The biggest ten clones account for 4% to 4.5% of the sample.

Comments on this clone: Its antigen remains undetermined. There are no base qualities to consult, and no much larger clone falls within one base.

The cohort consisted of some 670 healthy bone marrow donors. All cohort members were sampled while nominally healthy, although unrecorded immune exposures were likely present. The donor tested CMV seronegative and was one of the 352 seronegative cohort members. Each donor provided a peripheral blood sample, and peripheral blood mononuclear cells were used for TCR beta sequencing. Genomic DNA was extracted from the blood cell samples with the Qiagen DNeasy Blood Extraction Kit. Recombination linked TRBV5-1 to TRBJ1-2, and the D gene may be TRBD1, 6 bases matching. The receptor's source is a woman in her thirties or forties in good health and CMV-seronegative. Input material: PBMCs. CDR3 sequence: CASSFGQNYGYTF. In nucleotides, the sequence is TGCGCCAGCAGCTTCGGACAGAACTATGGCTACACCTTC.